Following are 14 T cell receptor beta chains from one sample sequenced in a study of blood T cells in healthy people across ages. The use of a sample-barcoded 5' primer and a J-beta primer mix characterized a second PCR of roughly 6 to 12 cycles. TCRdb redid the calling of the 5' RACE reads with MiXCR, one entry per CDR3 protein. The profile shows 700,000 to 800,000 distinct CDR3 sequences, approximately 43% of them singletons. What was sequenced was blood. All receptors come from a woman aged 55-70 years in good health.

The CDR3 loop is CATSAPGGYTGELFF. CDR3 in DNA: TGTGCCACCAGTGCTCCCGGGGGGTACACCGGGGAGCTGTTTTTT. The rearrangement links TRBV24-1 to TRBJ2-2; 7 bases map to TRBD2. The CDR3 is made up of 15 amino acids. V lost 5 bases to trimming and J lost 3 bases; unmatched junction nucleotides: 5. CDR1 is KGHDR, CDR2 SFDVKD, per germline.

This clonotype was detected a few times. This chain joins TRBV3-1 and TRBJ1-2, with 10 nucleotides matching TRBD1. The CDR3 has 15 residues. The V and J ends lost 4 bases and 5 bases, in that order; junction bases with no gene match: 7. CDR1 and CDR2 from the germline V gene are LGHDT and YNNKEL (reference sequence). This chain's CDR3 is CASSPRQGARYGYTF. In nucleotides, the CDR3 is TGTGCCAGCAGCCCCAGACAGGGGGCTAGGTATGGCTACACCTTC. The variable domain in full, with the rest retrieved from reference TRBV3-1 and TRBJ1-2, is DTAVSQTPKYLVTQMGNDKSIKCEQNLGHDTMYWYKQDSKKFLKIMFSYNNKELIINETVPNRFSPKSPDKAHLNLHINSLELGDSAVYFCASSPRQGARYGYTFGSGTRLTVV.

The chain joins TRBV20-1 to TRBJ1-1; possible D gene TRBD1, 6 bases. The CDR3 extends over 14 amino acids. V shed 0 bases and J shed 5 bases, with 13 bases lying between them. The germline V gene encodes CDR1 DFQATT and CDR2 SNEGSKA (reference sequence). The CDR3: CSAREAGGRTEAFF. CDR3 bases: TGCAGTGCTAGAGAGGCCGGGGGGCGAACTGAAGCTTTCTTT.

In its sample, this clonotype was seen a few times. V is TRBV7-2 and J is TRBJ1-2, with D possibly matching TRBD1 (5 bases). CDR1 and CDR2 from the germline V gene are SGHTA and FQGNSA. The CDR3 consists of 17 residues. The V gene lost 3 bases and the J gene lost 6 bases, with 23 bases spanning the gap. This CDR3 is CASSFDRDRVTVDGYTF. The DNA of the CDR3 is TGTGCCAGCAGCTTCGACCGGGACCGCGTCACGGTAGATGGCTACACCTTC.

This clonotype came up a few times. This chain connects TRBV7-9 to TRBJ1-4, with D possibly TRBD1 on 6 matching bases. CDR1 is SEHNR and CDR2 is FQNEAQ in the germline V gene (reference sequence). The CDR3 runs to 15 residues. V was shortened by 5 bases and J by 5 bases, with 15 bases between the two germline ends. The CDR3 protein is CASSPQGTPNEKLFF. DNA for the CDR3: TGTGCCAGCAGCCCCCAGGGGACTCCAAATGAAAAACTGTTTTTT. Looking up the rest from reference TRBV7-9 and TRBJ1-4 gives the full variable domain: DTGVSQNPRHKITKRGQNVTFRCDPISEHNRLYWYRQTLGQGPEFLTYFQNEAQLEKSRLLSDRFSAERPKGSFSTLEIQRTEQGDSAMYLCASSPQGTPNEKLFFGSGTQLSVL.

V and J are TRBV5-1 and TRBJ2-1, with 8 bases identical to TRBD1. Losses at the gene ends were 0 bases for V and 7 bases for J; bases not matched to a gene: 9. CDR1 is SGHRS, CDR2 YFSETQ, per germline. The CDR3 runs 16 residues. CDR3 protein: CASSLGSGQGMNEQFF. CDR3 in DNA: TGCGCCAGCAGCTTGGGGTCCGGACAGGGTATGAATGAGCAGTTCTTC.

The CDR3 DNA sequence: TGTGCCAGCAGCCGGGACGAAGGAGGTTACAATGAGCAGTACTTC. Translating it yields CASSRDEGGYNEQYF. This chain connects TRBV12-3 or TRBV12-4 to TRBJ2-1; perhaps D is TRBD1 or TRBD2 (5 bases each). The J call is in doubt because the DNA end fits TRBJ2-7 better. This CDR3 has 15 amino acids.

V and J are TRBV9 and TRBJ2-3, with 8 bases that match TRBD2. The germline CDR1 and CDR2 sequences are SGDLS and YYNGEE. Germline trimming cut 3 bases from V and 4 bases from J; bases unmatched to any gene: 10. CDR3 length: 16 amino acids. This chain's CDR3 is CASSESRGGTPDTQYF. CDR3 sequence (DNA): TGTGCCAGCAGCGAATCCCGGGGGGGGACACCAGATACGCAGTATTTT.

This clonotype was found a few times. The V call is TRBV20-1, the J call TRBJ2-3, with TRBD1 identical over 11 bases. J gave up 0 bases and V 5 bases, and 4 bases lay outside the gene matches. The length of the CDR3 is 15 residues. Looked up from germline, CDR1 is DFQATT and CDR2 is SNEGSKA (reference sequence). The CDR3 region has the DNA TGCAGTGCTCTGGACAGGGGGCGTAGCACAGATACGCAGTATTTT. It encodes CSALDRGRSTDTQYF.

The chain employs TRBV27 and TRBJ2-6; D is uncertain. V gave up 5 bases and J gave up 2 bases, with 10 bases separating them. The CDR3 has 15 amino acids. Germline V gene sequence: CDR1 MNHEY, CDR2 SMNVEV (reference sequence). The CDR3 DNA reads as TGTGCCAGCAGTCCCCAGCTTACTGGGGCCAACGTCCTGACTTTC. Translated, it gives CASSPQLTGANVLTF. The full variable domain, rest sourced from reference TRBV27 and TRBJ2-6, is EAQVTQNPRYLITVTGKKLTVTCSQNMNHEYMSWYRQDPGLGLRQIYYSMNVEVTDKGDVPEGYKVSRKEKRNFPLILESPSPNQTSLYFCASSPQLTGANVLTFGAGSRLTVL.

The table lists this clonotype with a few counts. The gene calls are TRBV28 and TRBJ2-5; D may be TRBD2 (7 bases). Per the germline V gene, CDR1 is MDHEN and CDR2 is SYDVKM. The V gene lost 3 bases and the J gene lost 3 bases, with 11 bases spanning the gap. The CDR3 consists of 14 residues. The CDR3 region is CASSFRGREETQYF. In DNA form, the CDR3 reads TGTGCCAGCAGTTTTAGGGGGAGGGAAGAGACCCAGTACTTC.

This clonotype was seen a few times. The chain has TRBV20-1 and TRBJ2-5; D possibly corresponds to TRBD2 (6 bases). This CDR3 is 13 amino acids long. The germline CDR1 and CDR2 sequences are DFQATT and SNEGSKA (reference sequence). V was clipped by 6 bases and J by 2 bases, with 13 bases between them. The CDR3 region is CSASRTIQETQYF. The CDR3 region has the DNA TGCAGTGCATCTCGGACTATACAAGAGACCCAGTACTTC.

As to this clonotype: The junction differs from germline at one of its ends, possibly a read error. The rearrangement uses TRBV7-9 and TRBJ2-7; D is uncertain. This CDR3 spans 14 amino acids. CDR1 is SEHNR, CDR2 FQNEAQ, per germline (reference sequence). The CDR3 coding sequence is TGTGCCAGCAGCTCCTTAGATTTTCCCTACGAGCGGTACTTC. Translation: CASSSLDFPYERYF. Complete variable domain (other parts from reference TRBV7-9 and TRBJ2-7): DTGVSQNPRHKITKRGQNVTFRCDPISEHNRLYWYRQTLGQGPEFLTYFQNEAQLEKSRLLSDRFSAERPKGSFSTLEIQRTEQGDSAMYLCASSSLDFPYERYFGPGTRLTVT.

The V gene is TRBV20-1, the J gene TRBJ2-5; D might be TRBD1 or TRBD2, each matching 5 bases. The J call could be wrong; TRBJ2-7 is a better fit for the DNA end. In germline, CDR1 is DFQATT, CDR2 SNEGSKA (reference sequence). This CDR3 region has 15 residues. The CDR3 spells CSALRGTWTAYEQYF. In DNA, the CDR3 is TGCAGTGCTCTTAGAGGGACGTGGACGGCCTACGAGCAGTACTTC.